Following are 17 T cell receptor beta chains from one sample sequenced in a study of early T cells in non-severe SARS-CoV-2 infection. One entry per CDR3 protein, called by TCRdb with MiXCR from the 5' RACE reads. Altogether 55,000 to 70,000 distinct CDR3 sequences are present, roughly an eighth being singletons, with the ten largest covering around 1.7%. The specimen was whole blood. The receptors stem from an adult who was a healthcare worker with PCR-confirmed SARS-CoV-2 infection or an uninfected control (not recorded which).

This clonotype was observed a few times. This chain joins TRBV11-2 and TRBJ1-5; possibly TRBD1 for D (5 bases). Germline CDR1 is SGHAT and CDR2 is FQNNGV. The CDR3 has 13 amino acids. Trimming took off 2 bases at V and 12 bases at J, with 14 bases between the two ends. The CDR3 DNA sequence: TGTGCCAGCAGCTTAAGGGAGGGGAGGCTCCAGCATTTT. This sequence encodes CASSLREGRLQHF.

This clonotype was seen more than once but under ten times. The chain is built from TRBV7-2 and TRBJ2-1; TRBD2 aligns across 13 bases. The CDR3 totals 15 residues. V shed 7 bases, J shed 9 bases, and the junction held 9 bases outside the gene matches. Germline V gene data show CDR1 as SGHTA and CDR2 as FQGNSA. The DNA of the CDR3 is TGTGCCAGCACCGAACTAGCGGGGGGGCAGGGTGAGCAGTTCTTC. Translated: CASTELAGGQGEQFF.

In its sample, this clonotype was seen many times. The chain is built from TRBV18 and TRBJ1-2, with D tentatively TRBD1 (5 bases). Germline-derived CDR1 and CDR2 are KGHSH and LQKENI. The CDR3 consists of 14 residues. V was clipped by 0 bases and J by 6 bases, with 11 bases between them. In nucleotides, the CDR3 is TGTGCCAGCTCACCACCTCGCGGGACGGATGGCTACACCTTC. This sequence encodes CASSPPRGTDGYTF. The variable domain in full, completed from reference TRBV18 and TRBJ1-2, reads NAGVMQNPRHLVRRRGQEARLRCSPMKGHSHVYWYRQLPEEGLKFMVYLQKENIIDESGMPKERFSAEFPKEGPSILRIQQVVRGDSAAYFCASSPPRGTDGYTFGSGTRLTVV.

This clonotype was counted many times. The chain links TRBV7-8 to TRBJ1-6; 7 bases match TRBD1. With 7 bases clipped from V and 6 bases from J, the junction kept 6 bases outside the gene matches. There are 14 residues in the CDR3. Germline CDR1 and CDR2: SGHVS and FQNEAQ. The DNA for the CDR3 is TGTGCCAGCACCCCGGGACAGTCTAATTCACCCCTCCACTTT. Its translation: CASTPGQSNSPLHF.

This clonotype was seen only a few times. The chain has TRBV6-6 and TRBJ2-5; TRBD2 matches at 7 bases. Germline values: CDR1 MNHNY, CDR2 SVGAGI (reference sequence). The CDR3 length is 13 residues. V gave up 8 bases and J gave up 4 bases; unmatched junction bases: 7. The CDR3 spells CASSAGSGETQYF. The CDR3 DNA sequence: TGTGCCAGCTCAGCGGGGAGTGGAGAGACCCAGTACTTC.

This clonotype was found a few times. The chain combines TRBV7-2 with TRBJ2-5; possible D gene TRBD2, 7 bases. V was cut by 6 bases and J by 4 bases, with 18 bases left in between. Germline assignment: CDR1 SGHTA and CDR2 FQGNSA. The CDR3 loop spans 15 amino acids. Here the CDR3 DNA reads TGTGCCAGCAGAAGCCTGGGGGGGCCGGTAGAGACCCAGTACTTC. Residues: CASRSLGGPVETQYF. The variable domain in full, completed from reference TRBV7-2 and TRBJ2-5, reads GAGVSQSPSNKVTEKGKDVELRCDPISGHTALYWYRQSLGQGLEFLIYFQGNSAPDKSGLPSDRFSAERTGGSVSTLTIQRTQQEDSAVYLCASRSLGGPVETQYFGPGTRLLVL.

This clonotype has only a few counts. The chain has TRBV19 and TRBJ2-7; no firm D call. Trimming cost V 5 bases and J 3 bases, with 11 bases left between them. The V gene's germline CDR1 is LNHDA and CDR2 SQIVND (reference sequence). The CDR3 loop spans 13 amino acids. The CDR3 nucleotides read TGTGCCAGTAGTCAAGATCTCAACTACGAGCAGTACTTC. Translated: CASSQDLNYEQYF. The whole variable domain, remainder taken from reference TRBV19 and TRBJ2-7, is DGGITQSPKYLFRKEGQNVTLSCEQNLNHDAMYWYRQDPGQGLRLIYYSQIVNDFQKGDIAEGYSVSREKKESFPLTVTSAQKNPTAFYLCASSQDLNYEQYFGPGTRLTVT.

This clonotype was recorded a few times. The chain carries TRBV15 and TRBJ1-2; D is ambiguous. This CDR3 is 15 amino acids long. Germline V gene sequence: CDR1 LNHNV, CDR2 YYDKDF (reference sequence). Deletions cut 0 bases from V and 4 bases from J, with 12 bases between. The CDR3 DNA follows: TGTGCCACCAGCAGAGATTCAGAGGGCCCCTATGGCTACACCTTC. Amino acids: CATSRDSEGPYGYTF.

This clonotype was observed once. V gene TRBV7-2 combines with J gene TRBJ2-3; 7 bases map to TRBD2. Germline values: CDR1 SGHTA, CDR2 FQGNSA. V gave up 8 bases and J gave up 1 base; unmatched junction bases: 6. The CDR3 sequence is 14 residues long. CDR3 residues: CASRVRGGTDTQYF. In DNA form, the CDR3 reads TGTGCCAGCCGAGTCCGGGGGGGCACAGATACGCAGTATTTT.

The chain links TRBV12-3 or TRBV12-4 to TRBJ1-5; D call uncertain. The CDR3 is 14 residues long. Trimming took 2 bases from V and 3 from J, leaving 8 bases between them. The CDR3 sequence is CASSLLQNNQPQHF. CDR3 coding DNA: TGTGCCAGCAGTTTATTACAGAACAATCAGCCCCAGCATTTT.

For this clonotype: A much larger clone lies one base from this, so it may be a read error. The chain recombines TRBV5-1 with TRBJ2-2, with TRBD1 identical over 8 bases. Germline loops: CDR1 SGHRS, CDR2 YFSETQ. This CDR3 spans 15 amino acids. In DNA, the CDR3 is TGCGCCAGCAGCTTGGGACAGGGGAACACCAGGGAGCTGTTTTTT. Translated, it gives CASSLGQGNTRELFF.

V gene TRBV2 combines with J gene TRBJ1-4, with D uncertain. Trimming took 4 bases from V and 10 from J, leaving 10 bases between them. CDR3 length: 12 amino acids. Per germline, CDR1 SNHLY and CDR2 FYNNEI. CDR3 DNA sequence: TGTGCCAGCAGTGGGGTGGGTGGAAAACTGTTTTTT. Translation: CASSGVGGKLFF.

This clonotype was detected only a few times. V gene TRBV6-5 combines with J gene TRBJ1-1; TRBD1 might be the D (5 bases). The V gene's germline CDR1 is MNHEY and CDR2 SVGAGI. The CDR3 runs 12 residues. The V gene lost 9 bases and the J gene lost 5 bases, with 13 bases spanning the gap. CDR3 region: CASAPGGTEAFF. The CDR3 DNA follows: TGTGCCAGTGCCCCGGGGGGGACTGAAGCTTTCTTT.

This clonotype was recorded at least ten times. The chain couples TRBV7-2 to TRBJ1-3; D unresolved. The V end lost 5 bases, the J end lost 5 bases, and 13 bases lay between the germline ends. CDR1 is SGHTA, CDR2 FQGNSA, per germline. The CDR3 is 14 residues long. Written as DNA, the CDR3 is TGTGCCAGCAGCCCCGGACTGGTCAGAAACACCATATATTTT. It specifies CASSPGLVRNTIYF.

The chain joins TRBV11-2 to TRBJ2-5, with a weak D call TRBD2 (6 bases). Deletions cut 7 bases from V and 2 bases from J, with 14 bases between. Germline values: CDR1 SGHAT, CDR2 FQNNGV. The CDR3 has 14 amino acids. This CDR3 is CASMRSGRQETQYF. The CDR3 coding sequence is TGTGCCAGCATGAGGAGCGGGCGGCAAGAGACCCAGTACTTC.

The chain carries TRBV18 and TRBJ2-2, with a weak D call TRBD1 (5 bases). V was cut by 7 bases and J by 1 base, with 7 bases left in between. The CDR3 has 13 residues. Per the germline V gene, CDR1 is KGHSH and CDR2 is LQKENI. The CDR3 DNA is TGTGCCAGCTATGGACAGAACACCGGGGAGCTGTTTTTT. Encoded protein: CASYGQNTGELFF.

The V gene is TRBV2, the J gene TRBJ2-3, with TRBD2 matching over 9 bases. Per germline, CDR1 SNHLY and CDR2 FYNNEI. CDR3 length: 16 residues. J was trimmed by 6 bases and V by 4 bases; bases with no gene match: 11. CDR3 sequence (DNA): TGTGCCAGCAGTGCTGCGGGGGGGCCCCGAGTGGATACGCAGTATTTT. Translated, it gives CASSAAGGPRVDTQYF. The whole variable domain, filled in from reference TRBV2 and TRBJ2-3, reads EPEVTQTPSHQVTQMGQEVILRCVPISNHLYFYWYRQILGQKVEFLVSFYNNEISEKSEIFDDQFSVERPDGSNFTLKIRSTKLEDSAMYFCASSAAGGPRVDTQYFGPGTRLTVL.